This note documents a single T cell receptor (beta chain) sequence. Trimming took off 7 bases at V and 0 bases at J, with 16 bases between the two ends. The CDR3 contains 15 residues. Germline V lookup: CDR1 SQVTM, CDR2 ANQGSEA. How the authors handled the data: Researchers report that nucleated cell counts were estimated from reference gene primer amplification. Only in-frame clones appear in the TCRdb table, and some are missing; sequencing was by immunoSEQ multiplex PCR. The V and J calls and clone size are taken from that table; D and trimming were inferred from the DNA. The sample has some 160,000 clones, more than 65% seen once. The data stem from a study of blood T cell repertoires in COVID-19. Study at large: Acute and convalescent COVID-19 samples came from the United States, Italy and Spain. T cells, B-cell-depleted T cells, or PBMCs provided the cDNA or gDNA that served as material.

The TCR sequence derives from an older man with active or convalescent COVID-19. The sequenced sample was peripheral blood. The V and J genes are TRBV29-1 and TRBJ1-3; D gene ambiguous. The CDR3 loop reads CSALRGTSSGNTIYF. The CDR3 DNA reads as TGCAGCGCCCTCCGGGGAACGAGCTCTGGAAACACCATATATTTT. Using reference TRBV29-1 and TRBJ1-3 for the parts outside the CDR3, the full variable domain is SAVISQKPSRDICQRGTSLTIQCQVDSQVTMMFWYRQQPGQSLTLIATANQGSEATYESGFVIDKFPISRPNLTFSTLTVSNMSPEDSSIYLCSALRGTSSGNTIYFGEGSWLTVV.